Included here is one TCR beta chain sequence, with context. In the authors' workflow: Amplified reference gene primers provided the basis for estimating nucleated cell counts. TCRdb's copy holds only in-frame clones and misses some; the assay was immunoSEQ multiplex PCR. That table supplies the V and J calls and clone size; D and trimming were determined from the DNA. The repertoire includes approximately 140,000 clones, 79% of them detected once, and approximately 3.5% sits in the top ten. The entry originates in a study of blood T cell repertoires in COVID-19. Across the study: The origin of the acute and convalescent COVID-19 samples was the United States, Italy and Spain. T cells, B-cell-depleted T cells, or PBMCs supplied cDNA or gDNA.

The clonotype comes from a man aged 60 to 69 with acute or convalescent COVID-19. The source material was peripheral blood.

CDR3 sequence: CASSEQDLGYGYTF. CDR3 sequence (DNA): TGTGCCAGCAGCGAACAGGATCTCGGCTATGGCTACACCTTC. The rearrangement uses TRBV9 and TRBJ1-2, with D perhaps matching TRBD1 (5 bases). The germline V gene encodes CDR1 SGDLS and CDR2 YYNGEE. This CDR3 is built from 14 residues. The V end lost 3 bases, the J end lost 4 bases, and 13 bases lay between the germline ends.